Listed below are T cell receptor beta chains from one sample, sequenced in a study of response to subunit inactivated influenza vaccine. TCRdb called the RT-PCR reads again in MiXCR, with one record for every CDR3 protein. The sample holds roughly 630,000 distinct CDR3 sequences, 14% seen once. The material was PBMCs from blood, obtained around two weeks before vaccination. These receptors were taken from a man aged 50 to 59 who received an inactivated influenza vaccine. CDR3s include the opening cysteine and the closing phenylalanine or tryptophan. Each record gives: clone size, D gene, V gene, J gene, CDR3 protein, CDR3 DNA. A D gene is named only where the DNA matches it firmly. Clone size, where shown, is once, few, many, or a class for clones that have expanded.

clone_size: .
d_call: .
v_call: TRBV4-2
j_call: TRBJ2-2
cdr3_aa: CASSQEKNTGELFF
cdr3_nt: TGTGCCAGCAGCCAAGAAAAGAACACCGGGGAGCTGTTTTTT

clone_size: .
d_call: TRBD1
v_call: TRBV4-2
j_call: TRBJ1-2
cdr3_aa: CASSQGDSTYYGYTF
cdr3_nt: TGTGCCAGCAGCCAAGGGGACAGTACATACTATGGCTACACCTTC

clone_size: .
d_call: .
v_call: TRBV5-1
j_call: TRBJ1-1
cdr3_aa: CASSGPRGNTEAFF
cdr3_nt: TGCGCCAGCAGCGGACCCAGGGGGAACACTGAAGCTTTCTTT

clone_size: many
d_call: TRBD1
v_call: TRBV20-1
j_call: TRBJ1-1
cdr3_aa: CSASGGTGWTEAFF
cdr3_nt: TGCAGTGCCTCCGGCGGGACAGGGTGGACTGAAGCTTTCTTT

clone_size: many
d_call: .
v_call: TRBV10-1
j_call: TRBJ2-3
cdr3_aa: CAILRNTQYF
cdr3_nt: TGCGCCATCCTGCGGAACACGCAGTATTTT

clone_size: few
d_call: TRBD2
v_call: TRBV20-1
j_call: TRBJ2-5
cdr3_aa: CSAKTSGGPQETQYF
cdr3_nt: TGCAGTGCAAAAACTAGCGGGGGCCCCCAAGAGACCCAGTACTTC

clone_size: many
d_call: TRBD2
v_call: TRBV27
j_call: TRBJ2-1
cdr3_aa: CASSLSLAGVQYNEQFF
cdr3_nt: TGTGCCAGCAGTTTAAGCCTAGCGGGGGTGCAATACAATGAGCAGTTCTTC

clone_size: many
d_call: TRBD2
v_call: TRBV7-8
j_call: TRBJ2-1
cdr3_aa: CASSLGDYLKSSYNEQFF
cdr3_nt: TGTGCCAGCAGCTTAGGGGACTACCTAAAAAGCTCCTACAATGAGCAGTTCTTC

clone_size: .
d_call: TRBD1
v_call: TRBV6-5
j_call: TRBJ2-2
cdr3_aa: CASSHGQVNTGELFF
cdr3_nt: TGTGCCAGCAGTCACGGACAGGTCAACACCGGGGAGCTGTTTTTT

clone_size: .
d_call: .
v_call: TRBV6-1
j_call: TRBJ2-1
cdr3_aa: CASSESGRPREFF
cdr3_nt: TGTGCCAGCAGTGAATCGGGGCGGCCAAGGGAGTTCTTC